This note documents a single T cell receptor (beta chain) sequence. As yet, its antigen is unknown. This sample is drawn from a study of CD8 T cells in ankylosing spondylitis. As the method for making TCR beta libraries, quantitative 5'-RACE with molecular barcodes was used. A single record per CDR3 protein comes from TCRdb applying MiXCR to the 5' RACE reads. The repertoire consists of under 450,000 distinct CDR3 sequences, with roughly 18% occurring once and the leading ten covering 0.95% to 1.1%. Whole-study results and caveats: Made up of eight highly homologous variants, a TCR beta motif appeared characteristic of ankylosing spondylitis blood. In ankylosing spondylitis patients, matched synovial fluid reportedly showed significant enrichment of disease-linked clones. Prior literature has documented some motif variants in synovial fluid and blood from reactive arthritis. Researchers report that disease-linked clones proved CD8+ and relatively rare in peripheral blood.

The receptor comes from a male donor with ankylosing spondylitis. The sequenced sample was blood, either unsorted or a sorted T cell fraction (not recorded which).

The CDR3, as DNA: TGTGCCACCACAGGAGGGGACAGGGGCTACAATGAGCAGTTCTTC. This encodes CATTGGDRGYNEQFF. The chain combines TRBV24-1 with TRBJ2-1; 10 positions agree with TRBD1. Per the germline V gene, CDR1 is KGHDR and CDR2 is SFDVKD. With 8 bases clipped from V and 3 bases from J, the junction kept 6 bases outside the gene matches. The CDR3 length is 15 residues.